This T cell receptor (beta chain) was found in a study of T cell repertoires in cytomegalovirus infection. On the study more broadly: Carrying CMV and the relevant HLA type showed in public TCR beta signatures.

The germline CDR1 and CDR2 sequences are MGHDK and SYGVNS. Unmatched junction bases numbered 10, after V lost 7 bases and J lost 5 bases. CDR3 length: 16 residues. TCRdb re-called the reads with MiXCR, one entry per CDR3 protein. The data contain roughly 720,000 distinct CDR3 sequences, roughly a third of them seen just once; the ten biggest clones take up 2.5% to 3.5%. Sequencing used PBMCs. The TCR comes from a human donor in good health (CMV status not recorded). Some clones in this sample may be carry-over from other donors' samples. V and J are TRBV25-1 and TRBJ2-5; 13 positions agree with TRBD2. The CDR3 DNA sequence: TGTGCCAGCACCCCCGGACTAGCGGGAGACGGGGAGACCCAGTACTTC. It specifies CASTPGLAGDGETQYF. The full variable domain, rest sourced from reference TRBV25-1 and TRBJ2-5, is EADIYQTPRYLVIGTGKKITLECSQTMGHDKMYWYQQDPGMELHLIHYSYGVNSTEKGDLSSESTVSRIRTEHFPLTLESARPSHTSQYLCASTPGLAGDGETQYFGPGTRLLVL.